These T cell receptor beta chains were read from a single sample in a study of regulatory T cells in long-lasting Graves disease. One entry per CDR3 protein results from TCRdb running MiXCR on the multiplex PCR reads. The sample lists a few hundred thousand distinct CDR3 sequences, around a quarter occurring once. This specimen consisted of peripheral blood mononuclear cells (PBMCs), obtained when the disease was refractory, from a patient treated with antithyroid drugs. The receptor set was obtained from a female donor with Graves disease. Each CDR3 is given with its conserved first and last residue. D genes are given only for firm matches. Some rows mark clone size as missing; the rest say once, few, many or name a class of expanded clone.

j_gene,abundance,d_gene,v_gene,CDR3nt,CDR3aa
TRBJ2-7,few,TRBD2,TRBV28,TGTGCCAGCAGCCTTATAGTAGCGGGTTCGGATGAGCAGTACTTC,CASSLIVAGSDEQYF
TRBJ2-5,many,TRBD2,TRBV12-3/TRBV12-4,TGTGCCAGCAGCCCCGGGACTAGCGGGAGGGAGATTGAGACCCAGTACTTC,CASSPGTSGREIETQYF
TRBJ1-1,many,NA,TRBV11-2,TGTGCCAGCAGCTTAGACAGGCATGCGGCTGAAGCTTTCTTT,CASSLDRHAAEAFF
TRBJ2-5,many,TRBD2,TRBV2,TGTGCCAGCAAATTGGCTAGCGGCCAAGAGACCCAGTACTTC,CASKLASGQETQYF
TRBJ1-2,many,TRBD1,TRBV2,TGTGCCAGCAGTGAAGTCGACAGGGCCTATGGCTACACCTTC,CASSEVDRAYGYTF
TRBJ1-1,NA,NA,TRBV30,TGTGCACGGGTATTAGGAGACCTGAACACTGAAGCTTTCTTT,CARVLGDLNTEAFF
TRBJ1-1,few,NA,TRBV3-1,TGTGCCAGCAGCCAAGAGGGCAGGGTTGGGACTGAAGCTTTCTTT,CASSQEGRVGTEAFF
TRBJ1-1,once,NA,TRBV9,TGTGCCAGCAGCCCACGATGGGGGGCGAACACTGAAGCTTTCTTT,CASSPRWGANTEAFF
TRBJ2-2,few,TRBD2,TRBV7-2,TGTGCCAGCATTCCCGCGGGGGGAGGGCTTACCGGGGAGCTGTTTTTT,CASIPAGGGLTGELFF
TRBJ2-7,NA,NA,TRBV5-1,TGCGCCAGCAGCGATAGGGACGGAGGACCTTACGAGCAGTACTTC,CASSDRDGGPYEQYF
TRBJ2-5,few,NA,TRBV18,TGTGCCAGCTCACCAGAGGAGGGATACGTGACCCAGTACTTC,CASSPEEGYVTQYF
TRBJ1-5,few,NA,TRBV7-8,TGTGCCAGCAGCTTAGTGGAGACTAATCAGCCCCAGCATTTT,CASSLVETNQPQHF
TRBJ1-1,few,TRBD1,TRBV7-9,TGTGCCAGCAGCTTTTCCGCGGGACAGGGGGAAGCTTTCTTT,CASSFSAGQGEAFF
TRBJ1-1,few,TRBD1,TRBV6-1,TGTGCCAGCAACCAAAGGGGGCTGAACACTGAAGCTTTCTTT,CASNQRGLNTEAFF
TRBJ1-2,many,NA,TRBV28,TGTGCCAGCAGTTTAAAAACTGGGGGAGGCTACACCTTC,CASSLKTGGGYTF
TRBJ1-5,once,NA,TRBV27,TGTGCCAGCAGTTTTTACAATCAGCCCCAGCATTTT,CASSFYNQPQHF
TRBJ2-7,NA,NA,TRBV6-2/TRBV6-3,TGTGCCAGCAGCTACTCAAATATTTACGAGCAGTACTTC,CASSYSNIYEQYF
TRBJ1-1,few,NA,TRBV2,TGTGCCAGCAGTGAAGAAGACGGGGGGAACACTGAAGCTTTCTTT,CASSEEDGGNTEAFF
TRBJ1-1,many,NA,TRBV2,TGTGCCAGCACCAGGGAGGCTAACACTGAAGCTTTCTTT,CASTREANTEAFF
TRBJ1-3,NA,NA,TRBV7-2,TGTGCCAGCAGCCTTCGCAGGAACACGGGAAACACCATATATTTT,CASSLRRNTGNTIYF
TRBJ2-2,NA,TRBD1,TRBV5-4,TGTGCCAGCAGCTCCGCGGGACAGGGTGTAGCCGGGGAGCTGTTTTTT,CASSSAGQGVAGELFF
TRBJ1-1,NA,TRBD1,TRBV5-1,TGCGCCAGCAGCGCACAGGGGTTCGAGAACACTGAAGCTTTCTTT,CASSAQGFENTEAFF
TRBJ2-1,NA,NA,TRBV2,TGTGCCAGCAGTGAGCCAAACAGGGACGGGTTGGACAATGAGCAGTTCTTC,CASSEPNRDGLDNEQFF
TRBJ1-1,many,NA,TRBV28,TGTGCCAGCAGTTTGGCAGGGCTTAAGAACACTGAAGCTTTCTTT,CASSLAGLKNTEAFF
TRBJ2-2,NA,NA,TRBV7-6,TGTGCCAGCAGCTTAGAGGGGTCGGGAACCGGGGAGCTGTTTTTT,CASSLEGSGTGELFF
TRBJ1-1,few,NA,TRBV20-1,TGCAAAGGACAGTTTATGAACACTGAAGCTTTCTTT,CKGQFMNTEAFF
TRBJ2-7,few,TRBD2,TRBV11-2,TGTGCCAGCAGCTGGGGACTAGAGTCCTACGAGCAGTACTTC,CASSWGLESYEQYF
TRBJ2-5,NA,NA,TRBV29-1,TGCAGCGCCTCGGGCAGCTTGGAGACCCAGTACTTC,CSASGSLETQYF
TRBJ2-5,once,NA,TRBV9,TGTGCCAGCAGCGGTGGCAGTGGCGAGGCCCAGTACTTC,CASSGGSGEAQYF
TRBJ1-4,once,TRBD1,TRBV19,TGTGCCAGTACCCACAGGACAGGGTATGAAAAACTGTTTTTT,CASTHRTGYEKLFF
TRBJ1-1,few,NA,TRBV20-1,TGCAGTGCCTCCCAGCAACAGGACTGGATGAACACTGAAGCTTTCTTT,CSASQQQDWMNTEAFF
TRBJ2-2,NA,TRBD1,TRBV29-1,TGCAGCGTGGGACAGGGATCCAACACCGGGGAGCTGTTTTTT,CSVGQGSNTGELFF